These T cell receptor beta chains were read from a single sample in a study of T cell responses to AZD1222 COVID-19 vaccine. Generated by immunoSEQ multiplex PCR, the TCRdb table keeps only in-frame clones and is missing some. The sample holds about 100,000 clones, roughly nine tenths seen once. Sequencing was performed on peripheral blood, taken on day 0 of AZD1222 vaccination. Receptors were obtained from an adult in good health. Both conserved end residues are trimmed from each CDR3. Each record gives: clone size, J gene, V gene, CDR3 protein. A row's size may be missing; if present it is once, few, many or a size class.

-	TRBJ2-3	TRBV5-1	ASSLVVTDTQY
-	TRBJ1-1	TRBV5-4	ASSLEDGRAAF
-	TRBJ2-7	TRBV29-1	SVVWGVYEQY
once	TRBJ1-5	TRBV24-1	ATSERQGDQPQH
-	TRBJ2-7	TRBV20-1	SASPLAGGEYEQY
few	TRBJ1-6	TRBV30	AWSSPGSPLH
-	TRBJ2-7	TRBV6-5	ASRGSVGAYEQY
-	TRBJ1-5	TRBV6-5	ASRPGQIEGQPQH
-	TRBJ1-1	TRBV27	ASSSWVNTEAF
-	TRBJ2-1	TRBV10-3	AISDLTSGNEQF
-	TRBJ1-2	TRBV6-5	ASNPGGQHRYGYT